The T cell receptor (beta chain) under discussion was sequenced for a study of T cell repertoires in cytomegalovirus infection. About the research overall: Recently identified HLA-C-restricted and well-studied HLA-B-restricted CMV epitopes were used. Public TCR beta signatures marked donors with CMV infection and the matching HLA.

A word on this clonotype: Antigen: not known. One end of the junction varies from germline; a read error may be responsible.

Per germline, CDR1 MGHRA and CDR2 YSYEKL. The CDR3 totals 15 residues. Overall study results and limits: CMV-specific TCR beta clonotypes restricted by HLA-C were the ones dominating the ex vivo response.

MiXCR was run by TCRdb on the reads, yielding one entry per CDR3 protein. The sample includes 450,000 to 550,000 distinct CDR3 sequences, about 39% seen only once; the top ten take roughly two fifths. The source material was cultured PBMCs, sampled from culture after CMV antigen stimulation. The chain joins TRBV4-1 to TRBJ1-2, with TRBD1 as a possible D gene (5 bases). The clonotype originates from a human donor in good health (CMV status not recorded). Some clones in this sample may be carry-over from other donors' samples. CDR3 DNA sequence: TGTGCCAGCAGCCAAGATGGGTCAGGGAACTATGGCTACACCTTC. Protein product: CASSQDGSGNYGYTF.